Listed below are T cell receptor beta chains from one sample, sequenced in a study of blood T cell repertoires in COVID-19. Generated by immunoSEQ multiplex PCR, the TCRdb table keeps only in-frame clones and is missing some. The sample has 120,000 to 150,000 clones, over 80% seen once. Sequencing used PBMCs or T cells enriched from blood (not recorded which). These receptors were taken from a woman between 45 and 60 years old who had been exposed to COVID-19. The CDR3 runs from the conserved cysteine through the conserved F or W. The D gene is left open where the match is weak. Clone size appears in some rows only: once, few, many, or a class for an expanded clone.

v_gene	abundance	d_gene	j_gene	CDR3aa	CDR3nt
TRBV5-1	-	-	TRBJ1-1	CASSLEGVGTEAFF	TGCGCCAGCAGCTTGGAAGGGGTGGGAACTGAAGCTTTCTTT
TRBV2	-	TRBD1	TRBJ1-4	CASKGAEKLFF	TGTGCCAGCAAGGGGGCCGAAAAACTGTTTTTT
TRBV19	-	-	TRBJ1-1	CASTEDSGWTEAFF	TGTGCCAGTACTGAAGACAGCGGGTGGACTGAAGCTTTCTTT
TRBV14	-	-	TRBJ2-7	CASSQGRASYEQYF	TGTGCCAGCAGCCAAGGGCGGGCAAGCTACGAGCAGTACTTC
TRBV25-1	-	-	TRBJ1-2	CASPPRGSIYF	TGTGCCAGCCCCCCCCGAGGGTCTATATACTTC
TRBV6-5	-	-	TRBJ2-2	CASSYSGGQNTGELFF	TGTGCCAGCAGTTACAGTGGGGGACAGAACACCGGGGAGCTGTTTTTT
TRBV10-1	-	-	TRBJ1-2	CASSDGGRGYTF	TGCGCCAGCAGTGACGGGGGTAGAGGCTACACCTTC
TRBV5-1	-	TRBD1	TRBJ2-7	CASSTLTGTGGNEQYF	TGCGCCAGCAGCACCCTGACCGGGACAGGAGGCAACGAGCAGTACTTC
TRBV30	once	-	TRBJ1-2	CAWSVTQGDYTF	TGTGCCTGGAGTGTAACGCAGGGCGACTACACCTTC
TRBV9	-	-	TRBJ1-6	CASRANSPLHF	TGTGCCAGCAGGGCTAATTCACCCCTCCACTTT
TRBV12-3/TRBV12-4	-	-	TRBJ1-2	CASSFGRYGYTF	TGTGCCAGCAGTTTCGGTAGATATGGCTACACCTTC
TRBV28	-	TRBD1	TRBJ1-2	CASSPDRGSGYTF	TGTGCCAGCAGTCCGGACAGGGGAAGTGGCTACACCTTC
TRBV19	-	TRBD2	TRBJ2-1	CASSLSGRSHEQFF	TGTGCCAGTAGCCTTAGCGGGAGAAGTCATGAGCAGTTCTTC
TRBV6-5	-	-	TRBJ2-1	CASSYFSPSSYNEQFF	TGTGCCAGCAGTTACTTTAGCCCCAGCTCCTACAATGAGCAGTTCTTC
TRBV5-4	-	-	TRBJ2-2	CASSLRRARGHTGELFF	TGTGCCAGCAGCCTGAGGAGGGCGCGGGGGCACACCGGGGAGCTGTTTTTT
TRBV5-1	-	TRBD2	TRBJ2-1	CASSSHAGVSGNEQFF	TGCGCCAGCAGCTCCCATGCGGGAGTAAGTGGCAATGAGCAGTTCTTC
TRBV27	few	TRBD2	TRBJ2-7	CASSLGGLGDEQYF	TGTGCCAGCAGTTTGGGGGGACTAGGGGACGAGCAGTACTTC
TRBV5-1	-	TRBD2	TRBJ2-5	CASSWGLAGGPQTQYF	TGCGCCAGCAGCTGGGGACTAGCGGGAGGGCCTCAGACCCAGTACTTC
TRBV7-9	-	-	TRBJ2-6	CASTSRERTLGANVLTF	TGTGCCAGCACCTCGAGGGAACGGACTCTGGGAGCCAACGTCCTGACTTTC
TRBV11-2	-	TRBD1	TRBJ2-1	CASSLVTGGTYNEQFF	TGTGCCAGCAGCTTAGTGACAGGGGGGACCTACAATGAGCAGTTCTTC
TRBV9	-	-	TRBJ2-1	CASSVGEGRNEQFF	TGTGCCAGCAGCGTAGGAGAGGGAAGGAATGAGCAGTTCTTC
TRBV6-2/TRBV6-3	-	TRBD1	TRBJ1-4	CASSYLSGGVLDEKLFF	TGTGCCAGCAGTTACCTTTCAGGGGGCGTATTGGATGAAAAACTGTTTTTT
TRBV19	once	TRBD1	TRBJ1-6	CASSVRDSDNSPLHF	TGTGCCAGTAGTGTCCGGGACAGCGATAATTCACCCCTCCACTTT